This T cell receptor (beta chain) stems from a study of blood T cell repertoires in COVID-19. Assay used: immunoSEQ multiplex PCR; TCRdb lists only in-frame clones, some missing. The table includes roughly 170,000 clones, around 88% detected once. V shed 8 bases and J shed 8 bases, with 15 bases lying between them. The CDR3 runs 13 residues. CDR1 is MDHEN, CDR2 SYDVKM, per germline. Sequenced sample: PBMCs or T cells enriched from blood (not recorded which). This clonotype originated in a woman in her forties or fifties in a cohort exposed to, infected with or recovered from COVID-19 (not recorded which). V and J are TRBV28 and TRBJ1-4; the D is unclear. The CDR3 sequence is CASLWQLGEKLFF. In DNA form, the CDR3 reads TGTGCCAGCCTCTGGCAACTCGGGGAAAAACTGTTTTTT.